Listed below are T cell receptor beta chains from one sample, sequenced in a study of OX40 agonist ivuxolimab in advanced cancers. Libraries were prepared by immunoSEQ multiplex PCR; TCRdb keeps only in-frame clonotypes and omits some of them. The data hold about 79,000 clones, with 86% observed a single time. The source was CD4+ or CD8+ T cells sorted from blood, collected in a trial of the OX40 agonist ivuxolimab. The receptor source for this set is an adult with an advanced solid tumor such as melanoma, head and neck, liver or kidney cancer. Both conserved end residues are part of each CDR3. D genes are given only for firm matches. Rows give clone size only sometimes, using once, few, many, or a class for an expanded clone.

j_call | v_call | clone_size | d_call | cdr3_nt | cdr3_aa
TRBJ2-1 | TRBV4-3 | NA | TRBD2 | TGCGCCAGCAGCCAACTAGCGGCGAATTACAATGAGCAGTTCTTC | CASSQLAANYNEQFF
TRBJ1-6 | TRBV5-1 | NA | TRBD1 | TGCGCCAGCAGCTTGGACAGGGGATCGGGTTCACCCCTCCACTTT | CASSLDRGSGSPLHF
TRBJ1-3 | TRBV11-2 | NA | NA | TGTGCCAGCAGCTTTTTTCCCAGGGCCGCTGGAAACACCATATATTTT | CASSFFPRAAGNTIYF
TRBJ2-5 | TRBV23-1 | NA | NA | TGCGCCAGCAGTCGGGACATCTCAGAGACCCAGTACTTC | CASSRDISETQYF
TRBJ2-5 | TRBV15 | NA | TRBD2 | TGTGCCACCAGCAGAGGATCTTTAGCGGGAGGAGGGGAGACCCAGTACTTC | CATSRGSLAGGGETQYF
TRBJ2-5 | TRBV11-2 | NA | NA | TGTGCCAGCAGCTTAAATCGGCTAGACCAAGAGACCCAGTACTTC | CASSLNRLDQETQYF
TRBJ1-4 | TRBV28 | NA | NA | TGTGCCAGCACCATAGGGGGGGCGGCTGAAAAACTGTTTTTT | CASTIGGAAEKLFF
TRBJ1-1 | TRBV12-5 | few | TRBD1 | TGTGCTAGTGGTTTGAGACAGGGATTGAACACTGAAGCTTTCTTT | CASGLRQGLNTEAFF
TRBJ2-3 | TRBV18 | NA | NA | TGTGCCAGCTCACCACCTACAGCGGCCTCCACAGATACGCAGTATTTT | CASSPPTAASTDTQYF
TRBJ2-3 | TRBV19 | NA | TRBD1 | TGTGCCAGTAGTACCGGATATGACAGGGTGGCCACAGATACGCAGTATTTT | CASSTGYDRVATDTQYF
TRBJ2-1 | TRBV5-1 | NA | TRBD1 | TGCGCCAGCAGCCCGGGGACAGGGCCCTACAATGAGCAGTTCTTC | CASSPGTGPYNEQFF
TRBJ2-3 | TRBV7-9 | NA | TRBD2 | TGTGCCAGCAGCCCTGTCCCGGGACTAGCGGGAGGGCCTTATACGCAGTATTTT | CASSPVPGLAGGPYTQYF
TRBJ2-2 | TRBV2 | NA | NA | TGTGCCAGCTGTCCGGGACGGACCCTTCCCGGGGAGCTGTTTTTT | CASCPGRTLPGELFF
TRBJ2-1 | TRBV5-6 | NA | TRBD2 | TGTGCCAGCAGCTTAGGACTAGCGGGAGGCCTACAAAATGAGCAGTTCTTC | CASSLGLAGGLQNEQFF
TRBJ2-1 | TRBV9 | NA | TRBD2 | TGTGCCAGCAGCGGATCACCGACTCAAAAACTAGCGGGGGGGCGCAATGAGCAGTTCTTC | CASSGSPTQKLAGGRNEQFF
TRBJ1-4 | TRBV6-1 | NA | NA | TGTGCCAGCAGGTTGAGAGCAACTAATGAAAAACTGTTTTTT | CASRLRATNEKLFF
TRBJ2-4 | TRBV30 | NA | NA | TGTGCCTGGAGTGTGACCGCCAGTTATTTAGCCAAAAACATTCAGTACTTC | CAWSVTASYLAKNIQYF
TRBJ2-1 | TRBV30 | NA | NA | TGTGCCTGGAGTGTTGGAAGCGTACGATACAATGAGCAGTTCTTC | CAWSVGSVRYNEQFF
TRBJ2-4 | TRBV7-9 | NA | NA | TGTGCCACCCAGGGTCGCAAAAACATTCAGTACTTC | CATQGRKNIQYF
TRBJ2-4 | TRBV5-4 | once | NA | TGTGCCAGCAGTAAGGACAAAAACATTCAGTACTTC | CASSKDKNIQYF
TRBJ2-2 | TRBV9 | few | NA | TGTGCCAGCAGCGTATCCGGGACAAAAAACACCGGGGAGCTGTTTTTT | CASSVSGTKNTGELFF
TRBJ1-2 | TRBV5-1 | once | NA | TGCGCCAGCAGCTTGGTCACACCTTTTAACTATGGCTACACCTTC | CASSLVTPFNYGYTF
TRBJ1-6 | TRBV7-6 | once | NA | TGTGCCAGCAGCTTAGTTCCACAGGGTGGAAATTCACCCCTCCACTTT | CASSLVPQGGNSPLHF
TRBJ1-1 | TRBV29-1 | NA | NA | TGCAGCGTCCCCAAGGCTGGGAACACTGAAGCTTTCTTT | CSVPKAGNTEAFF
TRBJ2-7 | TRBV11-2 | NA | TRBD1 | TGTGCCAGCAGCCCAATCGGTCCCGGGACAGGGTCCTACGAGCAGTACTTC | CASSPIGPGTGSYEQYF
TRBJ1-1 | TRBV27 | once | NA | TGTGCCAGCAGCCGCCAGGGGAACACTGAAGCTTTCTTT | CASSRQGNTEAFF
TRBJ1-2 | TRBV5-6 | NA | NA | TGTGCCAGCAGCTTGTGGGGGTTGGCCTATGGCTACACCTTC | CASSLWGLAYGYTF
TRBJ2-7 | TRBV6-5 | NA | NA | TGTGCCAGCAGTTTGACGGGCTCGGAGGAGCAGTACTTC | CASSLTGSEEQYF
TRBJ1-1 | TRBV7-2 | NA | NA | TGTGCCAGCAGCCCAGGGATTAGTACGGAAGCTTTCTTT | CASSPGISTEAFF
TRBJ2-7 | TRBV28 | few | NA | TGTGCCAGCAGTTTAGGGAGGGGACAGTACCACGAGCAGTACTTC | CASSLGRGQYHEQYF
TRBJ2-1 | TRBV9 | NA | NA | TGTGCCAGCAGCGTAAACCCTCTTTCCAATGAGCAGTTCTTC | CASSVNPLSNEQFF
TRBJ1-1 | TRBV9 | NA | TRBD1 | TGTGCCAGCAGCCCAAGGACAGGGGGCACTGAAGCTTTCTTT | CASSPRTGGTEAFF
TRBJ1-3 | TRBV5-6 | NA | TRBD1 | TGTGCCAGCAGCTTGGCCGTAGGGACAGGCATTGGAAACACCATATATTTT | CASSLAVGTGIGNTIYF
TRBJ2-3 | TRBV6-1 | NA | TRBD1 | TGTGCCAGCAGTGAACCGTCAGGGGGCAAGGGCACAGATACGCAGTATTTT | CASSEPSGGKGTDTQYF
TRBJ2-6 | TRBV11-3 | NA | NA | TGTGCCAGCAGCCACAGCTCTGGGGCCAACGTCCTGACTTTC | CASSHSSGANVLTF